This T cell receptor (beta chain) emerged from a study of blood T cell repertoires in COVID-19. In terms of age and location, participants ranged from roughly 18 to 100 years and lived in about two dozen US areas. Clones were read by immunoSEQ multiplex PCR, and TCRdb kept only the in-frame ones, dropping some. The data hold some 460,000 clones, with about 85% observed a single time. V lost 4 bases, J lost 4 bases, and 16 bases lay in between. The CDR3 is made up of 15 amino acids. CDR1 and CDR2 (germline): SGHDT, YYEEEE. This receptor was taken from a woman under 30 who had recovered from COVID-19. Sequencing was performed on PBMCs or T cells enriched from blood (not recorded which). V usage is TRBV5-6 and J usage is TRBJ2-3; D is possibly TRBD2 (7 bases). CDR3 sequence reads: CASSPGAGAADTQYF. The DNA for the CDR3 is TGTGCCAGCAGCCCGGGGGCGGGGGCAGCAGATACGCAGTATTTT.